A single sample gave rise to the 12 T cell receptor beta chains below, sequenced in a study of patients and donors after allogeneic stem cell transplantation. TCRdb re-called the RT-PCR reads through MiXCR, storing one row per CDR3 protein. The sample includes about a million distinct CDR3 sequences, about a sixth of them seen just once. Sequencing was done on a sample of blood, either unsorted or a sorted T cell fraction (not recorded which). These receptors were taken from a human donor who was either an allogeneic HSCT recipient or a stem cell or donor lymphocyte infusion donor (not recorded which). It is not recorded whose cells these are; they may come from a transplant donor.

V usage is TRBV5-1 and J usage is TRBJ1-1; 7 bases map to TRBD1. The CDR3 totals 13 residues. With V trimmed by 4 bases and J by 7 bases, 7 bases remained unmatched. Germline values: CDR1 SGHRS, CDR2 YFSETQ. CDR3 in amino acids: CASSRTGVGEAFF. The CDR3 nucleotides are TGCGCCAGCAGCAGGACAGGCGTAGGTGAAGCTTTCTTT.

The rearrangement joins TRBV5-1 to TRBJ2-7; D might be TRBD1 or TRBD2, each matching 5 bases. V shed 4 bases and J shed 5 bases, with 19 bases lying between them. Germline V lookup: CDR1 SGHRS, CDR2 YFSETQ. This CDR3 contains 15 residues. CDR3 coding DNA: TGCGCCAGCAGCCCGATGGGGACCCCTCGGGACGAGCAGTACTTC. The encoded protein is CASSPMGTPRDEQYF.

This clonotype was found many times. The chain combines TRBV4-3 with TRBJ2-2; D unresolved. Germline CDR1 and CDR2: LGHNA and YSLEER. The CDR3 has 14 residues. Trimming removed 3 bases at V and 7 bases at J, with 12 bases between. CDR3 sequence reads: CASSQNWYFGELFF. The DNA of the CDR3 is TGCGCCAGCAGCCAGAACTGGTACTTCGGGGAGCTGTTTTTT.

This clonotype was observed a few times. The rearrangement uses TRBV20-1 and TRBJ1-2; 7 positions match TRBD1. V was clipped by 7 bases and J by 8 bases; unmatched bases: 10. The length of the CDR3 is 12 residues. CDR1 is DFQATT, CDR2 SNEGSKA, per germline (reference sequence). The CDR3 protein is CSVQGGPFGYTF. Written as DNA, the CDR3 is TGCAGTGTTCAGGGGGGCCCCTTCGGCTACACCTTC.

The rearrangement links TRBV12-3 or TRBV12-4 to TRBJ2-1; 12 nucleotides align to TRBD1. With 4 bases clipped from V and 9 bases from J, the junction kept 4 bases outside the gene matches. The CDR3 is 14 amino acids. In nucleotides, the CDR3 is TGTGCCAGCAGTTCGGGACAGGGGGCGCGTGAGCAGTTCTTC. Translated, it gives CASSSGQGAREQFF.

This chain links TRBV2 with TRBJ2-5; D uncertain. Germline values: CDR1 SNHLY, CDR2 FYNNEI. Trimming shortened V by 5 bases and J by 7 bases, and 23 bases separated the two germline ends. The CDR3 runs to 16 residues. The CDR3 nucleotides read TGTGCCAGCAGTCCCGACCCCGCAGATGGAGAAAGGACCCAGTACTTC. It is translated as CASSPDPADGERTQYF.

V and J are TRBV12-1 and TRBJ2-2; TRBD2 was called by the table and not checked on the DNA. TRBV12-1 is a pseudogene segment. CDR3 length: 17 amino acids. CDR3 DNA: TGTGCCAGCAGCTTCGACGGACTAGCGGGGGGTTACCGGGAGCTGTTTTTT. Translating it yields CASSFDGLAGGYRELFF.

Only a few counts were recorded for this clonotype. The chain uses TRBV20-1 and TRBJ1-5; 11 bases are a match to TRBD1. CDR1 is DFQATT and CDR2 is SNEGSKA in the germline V gene (reference sequence). The J segment lost 6 bases and the V segment lost 4 bases, leaving 8 bases of the junction unmatched. The CDR3 runs 15 residues. CDR3 sequence reads: CSANRGQGASQPQHF. DNA of the CDR3: TGCAGTGCTAATAGAGGACAGGGGGCGAGTCAGCCCCAGCATTTT.

This clonotype was picked up a small number of times. In DNA, the CDR3 is TGTGCCAGCACTTCCGACAGAGGTACCCTGAACACCGGGGAGCTGTTTTTT. It translates to CASTSDRGTLNTGELFF. The chain uses TRBV27 and TRBJ2-2; a weak D match, TRBD1 (5 bases). The CDR3 is 17 residues long. Germline V gene lookup returns CDR1 MNHEY and CDR2 SMNVEV (reference sequence). The V gene lost 7 bases and the J gene lost 1 base, with 19 bases spanning the gap.

V is TRBV15 and J is TRBJ2-1; D ambiguous. The V and J ends lost 0 bases and 0 bases respectively, with 12 bases between them. This CDR3 is 17 amino acids long. From germline, CDR1 is LNHNV and CDR2 YYDKDF (reference sequence). Written as DNA, the CDR3 is TGTGCCACCAGCAGAGATCCTGGGGAACACTCCTACAATGAGCAGTTCTTC. Protein sequence: CATSRDPGEHSYNEQFF.

The chain combines TRBV6-2 or TRBV6-3 with TRBJ2-7, with 8 bases that match TRBD1. V trimming: 7 bases; J trimming: 3 bases; junction bases outside the gene matches: 5. In germline, CDR1 is MNHEY, CDR2 SVGEGT. The CDR3 loop spans 13 amino acids. For the CDR3, the DNA is TGTGCCAGCACCTCCGGACAGGGCTACGAGCAGTACTTC. Translating gives CASTSGQGYEQYF.

The V call is TRBV20-1, the J call TRBJ2-3; 10 positions agree with TRBD2. CDR1 and CDR2 (germline): DFQATT, SNEGSKA (reference sequence). The CDR3 consists of 16 residues. Trimming removed 0 bases from V and 7 bases from J; junction bases left unmatched: 10. Written as DNA, the CDR3 is TGCAGTGCTAGAGATTCTGAAGGGACTAGCGCGCATACGCAGTATTTT. As protein: CSARDSEGTSAHTQYF.